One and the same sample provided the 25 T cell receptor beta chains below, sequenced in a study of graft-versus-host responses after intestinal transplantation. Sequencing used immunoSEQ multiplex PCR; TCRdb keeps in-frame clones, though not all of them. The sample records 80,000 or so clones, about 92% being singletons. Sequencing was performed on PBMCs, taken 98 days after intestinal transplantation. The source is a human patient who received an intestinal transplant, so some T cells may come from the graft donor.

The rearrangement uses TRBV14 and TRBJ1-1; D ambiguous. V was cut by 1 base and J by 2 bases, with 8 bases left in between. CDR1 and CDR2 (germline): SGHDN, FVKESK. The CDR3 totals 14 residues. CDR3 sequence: CASSQGRTNTEAFF. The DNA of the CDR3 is TGTGCCAGCAGCCAAGGAAGAACTAACACTGAAGCTTTCTTT.

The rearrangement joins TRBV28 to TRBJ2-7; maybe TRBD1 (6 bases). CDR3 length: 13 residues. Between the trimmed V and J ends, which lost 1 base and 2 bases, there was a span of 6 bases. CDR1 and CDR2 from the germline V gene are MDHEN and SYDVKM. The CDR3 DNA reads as TGTGCCAGCAGTTTATCAGGGGCCTACGAGCAGTACTTC. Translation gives CASSLSGAYEQYF. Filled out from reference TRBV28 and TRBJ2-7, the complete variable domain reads DVKVTQSSRYLVKRTGEKVFLECVQDMDHENMFWYRQDPGLGLRLIYFSYDVKMKEKGDIPEGYSVSREKKERFSLILESASTNQTSMYLCASSLSGAYEQYFGPGTRLTVT.

Here the CDR3 DNA reads TGTGCCAGCAGCGTTAACTCTCCACCTGACGGGGAAGGCTACACCTTC. It codes for CASSVNSPPDGEGYTF. V gene TRBV5-6 combines with J gene TRBJ1-2, with D hard to call. V was trimmed by 4 bases and J by 8 bases, leaving 24 bases between them. Looked up from germline, CDR1 is SGHDT and CDR2 is YYEEEE. The CDR3 runs 16 residues.

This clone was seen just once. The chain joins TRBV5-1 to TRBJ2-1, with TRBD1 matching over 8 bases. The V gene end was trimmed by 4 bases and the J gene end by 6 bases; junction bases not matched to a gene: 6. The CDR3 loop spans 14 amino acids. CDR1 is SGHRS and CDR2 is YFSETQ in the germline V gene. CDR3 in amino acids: CASSPGQGSNEQFF. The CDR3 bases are TGCGCCAGCAGCCCCGGACAGGGAAGCAATGAGCAGTTCTTC.

In DNA, the CDR3 is TGTGCCAGCAGTGAACAGGGGGTTGAAATTCAGTACTTC. As protein: CASSEQGVEIQYF. The chain recombines TRBV6-1 with TRBJ2-4; TRBD1 matches at 7 bases. CDR3 length: 13 amino acids. Germline V gene sequence: CDR1 MNHNS, CDR2 SASEGT. The J segment lost 10 bases and the V segment lost 2 bases, leaving 5 bases of the junction unmatched.

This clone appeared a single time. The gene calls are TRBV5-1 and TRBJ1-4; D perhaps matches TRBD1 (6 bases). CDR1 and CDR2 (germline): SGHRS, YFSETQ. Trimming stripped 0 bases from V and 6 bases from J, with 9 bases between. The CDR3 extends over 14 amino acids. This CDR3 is CASSLGQGYEKLFF. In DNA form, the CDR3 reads TGCGCCAGCAGCTTGGGCCAGGGGTATGAAAAACTGTTTTTT.

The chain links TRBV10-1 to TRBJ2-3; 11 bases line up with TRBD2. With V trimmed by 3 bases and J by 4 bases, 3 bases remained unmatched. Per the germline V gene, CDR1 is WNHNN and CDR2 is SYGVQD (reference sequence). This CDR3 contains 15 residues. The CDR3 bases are TGCGCCAGCAGTGAACTAGCGGGAGCACCAGATACGCAGTATTTT. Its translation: CASSELAGAPDTQYF.

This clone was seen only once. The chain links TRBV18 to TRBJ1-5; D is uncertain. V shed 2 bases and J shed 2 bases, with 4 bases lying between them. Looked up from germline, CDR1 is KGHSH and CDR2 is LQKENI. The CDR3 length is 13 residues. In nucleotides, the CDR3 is TGTGCCAGCTCACCAGAGGGCAATCAGCCCCAGCATTTT. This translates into CASSPEGNQPQHF.

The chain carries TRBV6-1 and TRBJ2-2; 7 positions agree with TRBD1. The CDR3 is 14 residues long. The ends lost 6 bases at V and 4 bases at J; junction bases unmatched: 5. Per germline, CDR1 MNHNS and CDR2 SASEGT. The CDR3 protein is CASSGQAVTGELFF. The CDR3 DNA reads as TGTGCCAGCAGCGGACAGGCGGTCACCGGGGAGCTGTTTTTT.

The CDR3 region is CASDSTPGENTEAFF. The DNA of the CDR3 is TGTGCGAGTGACAGCACCCCTGGGGAAAACACTGAAGCTTTCTTT. The V gene is TRBV5-4, the J gene TRBJ1-1, with D possibly TRBD1 on 5 matching bases. This CDR3 comprises 15 residues. The germline gives CDR1 SGHNT, CDR2 YYREEE (reference sequence).

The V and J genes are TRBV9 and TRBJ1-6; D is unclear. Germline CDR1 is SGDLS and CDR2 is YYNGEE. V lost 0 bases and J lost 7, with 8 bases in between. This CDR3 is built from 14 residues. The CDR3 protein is CASSVAQYNSPLHF. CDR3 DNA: TGTGCCAGCAGCGTAGCACAGTACAATTCACCCCTCCACTTT.

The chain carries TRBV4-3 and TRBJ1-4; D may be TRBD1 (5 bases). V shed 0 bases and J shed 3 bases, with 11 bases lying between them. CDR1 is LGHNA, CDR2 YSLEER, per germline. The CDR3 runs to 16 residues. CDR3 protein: CASSQERGGPNEKLFF. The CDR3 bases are TGCGCCAGCAGCCAAGAAAGGGGCGGGCCTAATGAAAAACTGTTTTTT.

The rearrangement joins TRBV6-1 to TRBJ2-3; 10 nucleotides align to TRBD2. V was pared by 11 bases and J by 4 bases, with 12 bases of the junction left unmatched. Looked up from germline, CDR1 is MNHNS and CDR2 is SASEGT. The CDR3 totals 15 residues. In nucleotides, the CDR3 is TGTGCCCTACGGCCGAGCGGGGGGGTAGCAGATACGCAGTATTTT. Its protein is CALRPSGGVADTQYF.

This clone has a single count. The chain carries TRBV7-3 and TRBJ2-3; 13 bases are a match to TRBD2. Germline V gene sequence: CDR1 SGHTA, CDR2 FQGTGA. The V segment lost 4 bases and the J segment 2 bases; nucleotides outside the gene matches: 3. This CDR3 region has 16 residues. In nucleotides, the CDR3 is TGTGCCAGCAGCTGGACTAGCGGGAGCCCCACAGATACGCAGTATTTT. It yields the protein CASSWTSGSPTDTQYF. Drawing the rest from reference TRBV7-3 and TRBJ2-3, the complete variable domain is GAGVSQTPSNKVTEKGKYVELRCDPISGHTALYWYRQSLGQGPEFLIYFQGTGAADDSGLPNDRFFAVRPEGSVSTLKIQRTERGDSAVYLCASSWTSGSPTDTQYFGPGTRLTVL.

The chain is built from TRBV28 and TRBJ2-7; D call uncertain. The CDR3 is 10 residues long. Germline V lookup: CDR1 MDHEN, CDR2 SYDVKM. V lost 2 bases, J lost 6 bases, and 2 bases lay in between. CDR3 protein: CASSLGEQYF. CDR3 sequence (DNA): TGTGCCAGCAGTTTAGGCGAGCAGTACTTC.

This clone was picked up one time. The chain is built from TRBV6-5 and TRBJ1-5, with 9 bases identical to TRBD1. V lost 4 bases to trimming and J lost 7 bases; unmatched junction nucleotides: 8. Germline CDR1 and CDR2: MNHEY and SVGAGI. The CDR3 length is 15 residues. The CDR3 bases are TGTGCCAGCAGTTCCCGGGACAGGGTGTCCCAGCCCCAGCATTTT. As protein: CASSSRDRVSQPQHF.

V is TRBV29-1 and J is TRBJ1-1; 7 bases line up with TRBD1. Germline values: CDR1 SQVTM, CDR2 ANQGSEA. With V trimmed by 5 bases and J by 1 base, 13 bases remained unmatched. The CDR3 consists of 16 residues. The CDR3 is CSVSEGVYRGNTEAFF. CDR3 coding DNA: TGCAGCGTTAGTGAAGGTGTGTACAGGGGGAACACTGAAGCTTTCTTT. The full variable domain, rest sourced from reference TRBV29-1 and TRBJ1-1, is SAVISQKPSRDICQRGTSLTIQCQVDSQVTMMFWYRQQPGQSLTLIATANQGSEATYESGFVIDKFPISRPNLTFSTLTVSNMSPEDSSIYLCSVSEGVYRGNTEAFFGQGTRLTVV.

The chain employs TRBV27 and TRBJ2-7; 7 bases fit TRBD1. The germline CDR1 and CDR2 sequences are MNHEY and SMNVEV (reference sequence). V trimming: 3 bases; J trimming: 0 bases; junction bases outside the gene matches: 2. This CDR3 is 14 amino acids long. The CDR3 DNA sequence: TGTGCCAGCAGTTTCGACAGGGTCTCCTACGAGCAGTACTTC. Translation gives CASSFDRVSYEQYF.

In DNA, the CDR3 is TGCGCCAGCAGCTTGATCTTCGCCACCGGGGAGCTGTTTTTT. Encoded protein: CASSLIFATGELFF. V gene TRBV5-1 combines with J gene TRBJ2-2; the D is unclear. Germline V gene sequence: CDR1 SGHRS, CDR2 YFSETQ. V was shortened by 1 base and J by 4 bases, with 8 bases between the two germline ends. The length of the CDR3 is 14 residues.

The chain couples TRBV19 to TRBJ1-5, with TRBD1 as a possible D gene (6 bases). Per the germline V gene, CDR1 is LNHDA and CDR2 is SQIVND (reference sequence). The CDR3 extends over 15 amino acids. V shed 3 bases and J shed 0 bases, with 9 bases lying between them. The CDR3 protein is CASSIGGFSNQPQHF. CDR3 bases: TGTGCCAGTAGTATTGGGGGCTTTAGCAATCAGCCCCAGCATTTT.

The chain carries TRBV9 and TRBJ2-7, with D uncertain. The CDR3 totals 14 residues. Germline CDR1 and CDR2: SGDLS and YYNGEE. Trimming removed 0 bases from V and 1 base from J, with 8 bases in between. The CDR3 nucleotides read TGTGCCAGCAGCGTAGCTCCAGAGTCCTACGAGCAGTACTTC. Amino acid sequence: CASSVAPESYEQYF.

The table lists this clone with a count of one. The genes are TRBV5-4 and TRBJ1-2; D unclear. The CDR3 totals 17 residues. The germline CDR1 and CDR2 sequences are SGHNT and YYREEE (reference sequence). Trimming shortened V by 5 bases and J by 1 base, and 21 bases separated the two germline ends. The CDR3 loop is CASSIDRFFNSNYGYTF. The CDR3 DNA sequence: TGTGCCAGCAGTATTGACCGGTTTTTTAACAGTAACTATGGCTACACCTTC. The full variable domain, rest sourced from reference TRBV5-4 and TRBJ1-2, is ETGVTQSPTHLIKTRGQQVTLRCSSQSGHNTVSWYQQALGQGPQFIFQYYREEENGRGNFPPRFSGLQFPNYSSELNVNALELDDSALYLCASSIDRFFNSNYGYTFGSGTRLTVV.

The CDR3 spells CASTSGGATDTQYF. In nucleotides, the CDR3 is TGTGCCAGCACTAGCGGGGGGGCCACAGATACGCAGTATTTT. The chain joins TRBV6-5 to TRBJ2-3, with 12 nucleotides matching TRBD2. Germline trimming cut 7 bases from V and 2 bases from J; bases unmatched to any gene: 1. This CDR3 region has 14 residues. Germline lookup yields CDR1 MNHEY and CDR2 SVGAGI.

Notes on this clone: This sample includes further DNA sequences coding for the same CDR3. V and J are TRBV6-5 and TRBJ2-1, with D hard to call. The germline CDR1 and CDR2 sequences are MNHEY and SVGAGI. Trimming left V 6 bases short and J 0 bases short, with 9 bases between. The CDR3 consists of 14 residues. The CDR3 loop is CASSRVSSYNEQFF. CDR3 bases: TGTGCCAGCAGCAGAGTCAGCTCCTACAATGAGCAGTTCTTC.

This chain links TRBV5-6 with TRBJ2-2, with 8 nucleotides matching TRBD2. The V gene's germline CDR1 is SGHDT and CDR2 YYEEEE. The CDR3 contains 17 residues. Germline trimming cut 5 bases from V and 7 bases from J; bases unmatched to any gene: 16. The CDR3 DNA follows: TGTGCCAGCAGAGCGAGCCCGGGAGGGCCCTCGATCGGGGAGCTGTTTTTT. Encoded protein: CASRASPGGPSIGELFF.